This T cell receptor beta chain was retrieved from a study of T cells after yellow fever vaccination. Using its own MiXCR run on the 5' RACE reads, TCRdb lists one record per CDR3 protein. In the table there are 300,000 or so distinct CDR3 sequences, roughly 8% of which are singletons. Study conclusions and caveats: Contamination of FACS-sorted repertoires by abundant clonotypes from the bulk population could occur.

The CDR3 contains 14 residues. The V gene's germline CDR1 is MGHRA and CDR2 YSYEKL. Trimming shortened V by 1 base and J by 6 bases, and 11 bases separated the two germline ends. This clonotype occurred a few times. Its specificity is unknown. The source is a man aged 18 to 30 who received the YFV17D yellow fever vaccine. The chain employs TRBV4-1 and TRBJ2-3; no clear D gene. The sample in question was PBMCs, obtained roughly 47 days after the first yellow fever vaccination. The CDR3 nucleotides read TGCGCCAGCAGCCAAGCCCCAAGACCCGATACGCAGTATTTT. It encodes CASSQAPRPDTQYF.